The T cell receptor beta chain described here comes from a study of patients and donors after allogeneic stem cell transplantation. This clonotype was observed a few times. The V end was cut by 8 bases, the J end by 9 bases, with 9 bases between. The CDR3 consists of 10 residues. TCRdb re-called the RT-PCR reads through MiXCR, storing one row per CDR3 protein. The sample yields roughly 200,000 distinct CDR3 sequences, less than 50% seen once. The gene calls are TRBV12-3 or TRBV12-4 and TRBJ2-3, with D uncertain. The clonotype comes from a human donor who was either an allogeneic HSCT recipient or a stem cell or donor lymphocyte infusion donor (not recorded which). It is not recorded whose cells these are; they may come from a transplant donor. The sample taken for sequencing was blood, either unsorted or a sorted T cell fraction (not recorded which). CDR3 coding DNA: TGTGCCAGCTCCGTCGGCACGCAGTATTTT. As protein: CASSVGTQYF.